Listed below are T cell receptor beta chains from one sample, sequenced in a study of blood T cell repertoires in COVID-19. TCRdb's copy holds only in-frame clones and misses some; the assay was immunoSEQ multiplex PCR. The sample holds tens of thousands of clones, approximately 80% seen once. The sequenced sample was peripheral blood. These receptors were collected from a man between 60 and 75 years old with acute or convalescent COVID-19. CDR3s leave out the opening cysteine and the closing phenylalanine or tryptophan.

cdr3_length,j_call,v_call,cdr3_aa
12,TRBJ1-1,TRBV10-1,ASSEGELSTEAF
11,TRBJ2-7,TRBV18,ASSPRQDYEQY
12,TRBJ2-5,TRBV5-1,ASSPGLRGETQY
12,TRBJ1-6,TRBV2,ASSPDRGQSPLH
13,TRBJ2-5,TRBV28,ASSLSGGRQETQY
10,TRBJ2-6,TRBV29-1,SVVSGANVLT
13,TRBJ2-2,TRBV7-8,ASSSPSSSTGELF
12,TRBJ1-1,TRBV10-3,AISEEIMNTEAF
12,TRBJ1-2,TRBV5-1,ASSPDGQGFGYT
13,TRBJ1-6,TRBV28,ASSSTVRNNSPLH
14,TRBJ2-5,TRBV9,ASSRNHQGAGETQY
13,TRBJ2-1,TRBV7-3,AGSLRDSPYNEQF
12,TRBJ1-1,TRBV14,ASSLAGLNTEAF
16,TRBJ1-2,TRBV4-2,ASSLGTGSSTRDYGYT
13,TRBJ2-3,TRBV6-5,ASAYTGTEKDTQY
13,TRBJ1-2,TRBV19,ASSIIAGTNYGYT
11,TRBJ1-2,TRBV12-3/TRBV12-4,ASSFVRGSGYT
14,TRBJ2-1,TRBV27,ASSLIRDRVRNEQF